Presented here are 25 T cell receptor beta chains from one specimen sequenced in a study of molecular identifiers for immune sequencing clone quantification. A single record per CDR3 protein comes from TCRdb applying MiXCR to the PCR reads. Among about 65,000 distinct CDR3 sequences listed, roughly 20% were seen once. The specimen was naive CD8+ T cells from blood, with Jurkat cell RNA spiked in. Subset: FACS-sorted CD8+CD4-CCR7+CD45RA+ naive T cells. The receptors come from a human donor in good health. Some libraries in this study had Jurkat cell RNA spiked in.

As regards this clonotype: A clone one base away is much larger, so this may be a read error. CDR3 protein: CASSHPLGRDEAFF. CDR3 bases: TGCGCCAGCAGCCATCCTTTAGGACGAGACGAAGCTTTCTTT. V gene TRBV4-1 combines with J gene TRBJ1-1, with no clear D. Trimming left V 3 bases short and J 8 bases short, with 16 bases between. The CDR3 has 14 residues. Germline lookup yields CDR1 MGHRA and CDR2 YSYEKL.

As concerns this clonotype: A single base separates this from a much larger clone, so it may be a read error. This rearrangement joins TRBV20-1 to TRBJ2-1, with D possibly TRBD2 on 5 matching bases. The CDR3 runs to 14 residues. The germline CDR1 and CDR2 sequences are DFQATT and SNEGSKA (reference sequence). CDR3 protein: CSARSGESYHEQFF. The CDR3 region has the DNA TGCAGTGCTAGGAGCGGAGAATCCTACCATGAGCAGTTCTTC.

About this clonotype: A much larger clone differs by one base, so this may be a read error. The rearrangement joins TRBV7-9 to TRBJ2-7, with D possibly TRBD2 on 5 matching bases. V was clipped by 4 bases and J by 5 bases, with 12 bases between them. Germline CDR1 reads SEHNR; CDR2 reads FQNEAQ (reference sequence). The CDR3 length is 13 residues. The DNA of the CDR3 is TGTGCCAGCAGCTCCAGTAGCGCCCACGAGCAGTACTTC. Translated, it gives CASSSSSAHEQYF.

This clonotype was seen a few times. The germline gene is not matched at one end of the junction; a read error may be the cause. This chain uses TRBV9 with TRBJ2-7; D gene unclear. Germline V gives CDR1 SGDLS, CDR2 YYNGEE. CDR3 length: 12 residues. The CDR3 DNA reads as TGTGCCAGCAGCGATGGCAGCTACGAGCAGTGCTTC. The encoded protein is CASSDGSYEQCF.

This clonotype was recorded a few times. V is TRBV6-2 or TRBV6-3 and J is TRBJ2-7, with unresolved D. The CDR3 runs 14 residues. Trimming took 9 bases from V and 0 from J, leaving 15 bases between them. Germline values: CDR1 MNHEY, CDR2 SVGEGT. The CDR3 here is CASRQWGSSYEQYF. As DNA, the CDR3 is TGTGCCAGTCGCCAATGGGGTAGCTCCTACGAGCAGTACTTC.

This clonotype was counted ten times or more. The chain combines TRBV27 with TRBJ1-5; D not resolved. CDR3 length: 14 amino acids. Per germline, CDR1 MNHEY and CDR2 SMNVEV (reference sequence). The V end was cut by 1 base, the J end by 0 bases, with 4 bases between. The CDR3 sequence: CASSLYYSNQPQHF. The CDR3 DNA follows: TGTGCCAGCAGTTTATATTATAGCAATCAGCCCCAGCATTTT.

Only a few counts were recorded for this clonotype. The V and J genes are TRBV12-5 and TRBJ2-5; 8 bases line up with TRBD1. Unmatched junction bases numbered 22, after V lost 9 bases and J lost 7 bases. The CDR3 spans 17 residues. Germline CDR1 reads LGHNT; CDR2 reads FRNRAP. CDR3 DNA: TGTGCTAGAGAAGAAAATCAGGGGGCAGTCCCATGTGTGACCCAGTACTTC. Protein: CAREENQGAVPCVTQYF. Drawing the rest from reference TRBV12-5 and TRBJ2-5, the complete variable domain is DARVTQTPRHKVTEMGQEVTMRCQPILGHNTVFWYRQTMMQGLELLAYFRNRAPLDDSGMPKDRFSAEMPDATLATLKIQPSEPRDSAVYFCAREENQGAVPCVTQYFGPGTRLLVL.

The V call is TRBV20-1, the J call TRBJ2-5; 7 bases fit TRBD1. The CDR3 extends over 16 amino acids. V dropped 0 bases and J dropped 2; count of bases not matched to a gene: 9. In germline, CDR1 is DFQATT, CDR2 SNEGSKA (reference sequence). In nucleotides, the CDR3 is TGCAGTGCTAGAGATGAATTTGAGACAGGGCAAGAGACCCAGTACTTC. Protein: CSARDEFETGQETQYF.

In DNA form, the CDR3 reads TGTGCCAGCAGTTACGGTCTAGTGGAGACCCAGTACTTC. It is translated as CASSYGLVETQYF. This rearrangement joins TRBV6-5 to TRBJ2-5; no clear D. Per the germline V gene, CDR1 is MNHEY and CDR2 is SVGAGI. The V and J ends lost 2 bases and 5 bases respectively, with 9 bases between them. CDR3 length: 13 residues.

This clonotype occurred a few times. This chain uses TRBV7-9 with TRBJ2-5, with 10 nucleotides matching TRBD2. The CDR3 is made up of 16 amino acids. J lost 1 base, V lost 4 bases, and 6 bases had no gene match. Germline lookup yields CDR1 SEHNR and CDR2 FQNEAQ (reference sequence). The CDR3 DNA follows: TGTGCCAGCAGCTCGTTCGGACTAGCGGTCCAAGAGACCCAGTACTTC. Protein sequence: CASSSFGLAVQETQYF.

This clonotype was found many times. This chain uses TRBV28 with TRBJ2-2; D is unresolved. The CDR3 spans 15 residues. Germline loops: CDR1 MDHEN, CDR2 SYDVKM. Trimming took 2 bases from V and 6 from J, leaving 13 bases between them. For the CDR3, the DNA is TGTGCCAGCAGTTTAACATCGCTAGGGCCCGGGGAGCTGTTTTTT. Its protein product is CASSLTSLGPGELFF.

This clonotype was counted many times. The chain carries TRBV27 and TRBJ2-2, with D possibly TRBD1 on 5 matching bases. This CDR3 comprises 17 residues. Germline loops: CDR1 MNHEY, CDR2 SMNVEV (reference sequence). V was trimmed by 2 bases and J by 1 base, leaving 14 bases between them. Here the CDR3 reads CASSLMFGQENTGELFF. CDR3 DNA: TGTGCCAGCAGTTTAATGTTTGGACAAGAGAACACCGGGGAGCTGTTTTTT.

This clonotype appeared a few times. The chain recombines TRBV14 with TRBJ2-2, with TRBD1 identical over 8 bases. CDR3 length: 17 residues. Germline V gene sequence: CDR1 SGHDN, CDR2 FVKESK. With 1 base clipped from V and 4 bases from J, the junction kept 8 bases outside the gene matches. The CDR3 nucleotides read TGTGCCAGCAGCCAAGGTCAGGGGGCGCAAGTCACCGGGGAGCTGTTTTTT. This gives the protein CASSQGQGAQVTGELFF.

Concerning this clonotype itself: A much larger clone lies one base from this, so it may be a read error. The rearrangement joins TRBV4-1 to TRBJ2-1; tentatively, D is TRBD2 (5 bases). Germline lookup yields CDR1 MGHRA and CDR2 YSYEKL. This CDR3 comprises 16 residues. Trimming cost V 1 base and J 0 bases, with 10 bases left between them. This CDR3 is CASSQVASPSYNEQFF. For the CDR3, the DNA is TGCGCCAGCAGCCAAGTAGCTAGCCCCTCCTACAATGAGCAGTTCTTC.

This clonotype has a count of ten or more. This sequence joins TRBV20-1 and TRBJ2-3; D ambiguous. The CDR3 is 14 amino acids. Germline loops: CDR1 DFQATT, CDR2 SNEGSKA (reference sequence). The V end lost 6 bases, the J end lost 4 bases, and 17 bases lay between the germline ends. CDR3 region: CSARASAMADTQYF. In DNA form, the CDR3 reads TGCAGTGCAAGGGCGTCGGCTATGGCAGATACGCAGTATTTT.

The rearrangement joins TRBV7-9 to TRBJ2-2, with unresolved D. V gave up 1 base and J gave up 6 bases, with 9 bases separating them. This CDR3 spans 14 amino acids. Germline V gives CDR1 SEHNR, CDR2 FQNEAQ (reference sequence). The CDR3 DNA follows: TGTGCCAGCAGCTTAGAAAGCCGGCCCGGGGAGCTGTTTTTT. Protein product: CASSLESRPGELFF.

This clonotype appeared many times. The V gene is TRBV4-3, the J gene TRBJ2-2, with 7 positions matching TRBD2. After removal of 4 bases from V and 6 bases from J, the junction contained 11 bases not matched to a gene. The CDR3 is 16 residues long. Germline CDR1 LGHNA, CDR2 YSLEER. This CDR3 reads CASSPAPRGGAGELFF. The DNA for the CDR3 is TGCGCCAGCAGCCCAGCTCCGCGGGGAGGGGCCGGGGAGCTGTTTTTT.

The CDR3 DNA follows: TGCAGTGCTAGACCCCAAGGGAGGAATGTTCACGGCTACACCTTC. Protein sequence: CSARPQGRNVHGYTF. V and J are TRBV20-1 and TRBJ1-2, with unresolved D. This CDR3 has 15 residues. The germline V and J ends were trimmed by 2 bases and 8 bases, with 21 bases remaining between them. In germline, CDR1 is DFQATT, CDR2 SNEGSKA (reference sequence).

This clonotype has just one count. The conserved closing phenylalanine or tryptophan is absent in this CDR3, likely reflecting a read error. The chain couples TRBV6-2 or TRBV6-3 to TRBJ2-1; D possibly corresponds to TRBD2 (6 bases). V lost 8 bases to trimming and J lost 9 bases, with 14 bases between them. Per the germline V gene, CDR1 is MNHEY and CDR2 is SVGEGT. The CDR3 runs to 12 residues. The CDR3 region has the DNA TGTGCCAGCGGGCGGGACCCCCTTGAGCAGTTCATC. Protein product: CASGRDPLEQFI.

This clonotype came up many times. The rearrangement uses TRBV28 and TRBJ2-7, with 10 positions matching TRBD1. V shed 10 bases, J shed 1 base, and the junction held 10 bases outside the gene matches. The CDR3 spans 15 residues. The germline V gene has CDR1 MDHEN and CDR2 SYDVKM. The CDR3 loop is CAITRPGQGSYEQYF. In DNA form, the CDR3 reads TGTGCCATTACGAGACCGGGACAGGGGTCCTACGAGCAGTACTTC.

This clonotype was recorded at least ten times. This chain connects TRBV10-3 to TRBJ2-7; D is perhaps TRBD1 (6 bases). Germline CDR1 ENHRY, CDR2 SYGVKD. V gave up 6 bases and J gave up 2 bases, with 14 bases separating them. The CDR3 contains 14 residues. The CDR3, as DNA: TGTGCCATCAGCGAAGTACAGGGAACCTACGAGCAGTACTTC. Translation gives CAISEVQGTYEQYF.

There are many counts of this clonotype. J is TRBJ1-5 and V is TRBV4-1; D is uncertain. V lost 2 bases to trimming and J lost 0 bases, with 20 bases between them. The germline CDR1 and CDR2 sequences are MGHRA and YSYEKL. The CDR3 extends over 19 amino acids. The chain's CDR3 is CASSQTLALQTYSNQPQHF. CDR3 nucleotides: TGCGCCAGCAGCCAAACATTGGCTCTGCAGACTTATAGCAATCAGCCCCAGCATTTT.

In its sample, this clonotype was seen many times. This rearrangement joins TRBV7-9 to TRBJ2-5; D remains ambiguous. Looked up from germline, CDR1 is SEHNR and CDR2 is FQNEAQ (reference sequence). The CDR3 consists of 12 residues. V was cut by 5 bases and J by 0 bases, with 4 bases left in between. The CDR3 DNA follows: TGTGCCAGCAGCACGTACCAAGAGACCCAGTACTTC. It translates to CASSTYQETQYF.

The chain has TRBV19 and TRBJ2-1; 8 nucleotides line up with TRBD2. The CDR3 spans 15 residues. The junction had 1 base not matched to a gene; V was cut back by 1 base and J by 2 bases. Germline CDR1 LNHDA, CDR2 SQIVND (reference sequence). The CDR3 here is CASSIGLATYNEQFF. CDR3 nucleotide sequence: TGTGCCAGTAGTATAGGACTAGCGACCTACAATGAGCAGTTCTTC.

This clonotype has a count of ten or more. The V and J genes are TRBV24-1 and TRBJ2-1; 16 nucleotides line up with TRBD2. This CDR3 has 17 residues. The V gene's germline CDR1 is KGHDR and CDR2 SFDVKD. Losses at the gene ends were 7 bases for V and 3 bases for J; bases not matched to a gene: 5. The CDR3 here is CATRPGLAGGNYNEQFF. In nucleotides, the CDR3 is TGTGCCACCAGGCCGGGACTAGCGGGGGGGAACTACAATGAGCAGTTCTTC.